The clone carrying this T cell receptor (beta chain) showed up many times. Its antigen is not known. Time point defined: persistent/refractory GD, antithyroid drugs over 5 years with positive TRAb. Extracted RNA from PBMCs served as the source of the TCR library. Tubes containing EDTA received roughly 9 milliliters of drawn peripheral blood. The entry originates in a study of regulatory T cells in long-lasting Graves disease. Study results and limitations: Study of thyroid tissue was not done, with only peripheral blood studied. Patients with persistent disease showed a bias toward TRBV28, TRBJ1-2 and TRBJ2-5. For persistent Graves' patients, TCR diversity was lower than for newly diagnosed ones.

This CDR3 has 14 residues. The V gene lost 1 base and the J gene lost 4 bases, with 7 bases spanning the gap. Germline-derived CDR1 and CDR2 are SGHAT and FQNNGV. In building TCR beta libraries, iRepertoire HTBI primers were used together with Arm-PCR of CDR3 regions. TCRdb processed the multiplex PCR reads anew with MiXCR; each CDR3 protein has one entry. This repertoire shows a few hundred thousand distinct CDR3 sequences, around a fifth found once; its top ten account for about 12%. The clonotype was recovered from a female donor with Graves disease. Material: peripheral blood mononuclear cells (PBMCs), obtained when the disease was refractory, from a patient treated with antithyroid drugs. The rearrangement links TRBV11-2 to TRBJ2-2; D is undetermined. This chain's CDR3 is CASSLAAVTGELFF. The DNA for the CDR3 is TGTGCCAGCAGCTTAGCGGCTGTCACCGGGGAGCTGTTTTTT.